Listed below are T cell receptor beta chains from one sample, sequenced in a study of blood T cell repertoires in COVID-19. Generated by immunoSEQ multiplex PCR, the TCRdb table keeps only in-frame clones and is missing some. In the table there are some 100,000 clones, approximately 84% of which are singletons. Sequencing input: peripheral blood. The receptors shown here come from a woman in her sixties or seventies with acute or convalescent COVID-19. Each CDR3 is given with its conserved first and last residue. D genes are given only for firm matches. Clone size is not always given. Where it is, it says once, few, many or a class for expanded clones.

>TRBJ2-7|TRBV28|TRBD1|-
TGTGCCAGCAGTCACAGGGGGCAGTACGAGCAGTACTTC
CASSHRGQYEQYF
>TRBJ2-7|TRBV6-2/TRBV6-3|-|-
TGTGCCAGCAGCCACAAATACGAGCAGTACTTC
CASSHKYEQYF
>TRBJ2-7|TRBV11-2|-|-
TGTGCCAGCAGCTTAGACAGGGGTTTTTACGAGCAGTACTTC
CASSLDRGFYEQYF
>TRBJ2-7|TRBV5-6|-|-
TGTGCCAGCAGCTTGGCTAGTAGGACCTACGAGCAGTACTTC
CASSLASRTYEQYF
>TRBJ2-2|TRBV5-1|TRBD2|-
TGCGCCAGCAGCTCAGAGCGGGGGGGCACCGGGGAGCTGTTTTTT
CASSSERGGTGELFF
>TRBJ1-1|TRBV5-5|TRBD1|-
TGTGCCAGCACCGTAACAGGGGTCACCATGAACACTGAAGCTTTCTTT
CASTVTGVTMNTEAFF
>TRBJ2-3|TRBV6-1|TRBD2|-
TGTGCCAGCAGTGATAGCGGGGCTAGCACAGATACGCAGTATTTT
CASSDSGASTDTQYF
>TRBJ1-2|TRBV5-6|TRBD1|-
TGTGCCAGCAGCTGGACGCGTAGTAGGGGGCACTATGGCTACACCTTC
CASSWTRSRGHYGYTF
>TRBJ1-5|TRBV4-1|-|-
TGCGCCAGCAGCCAAGATCTACGCCAGCCCCAGCATTTT
CASSQDLRQPQHF
>TRBJ2-4|TRBV7-2|TRBD2|-
TGTGCCAGCAGCTTAGCGGGGGGGGAAAACATTCAGTACTTC
CASSLAGGENIQYF
>TRBJ2-7|TRBV7-9|-|-
TGTGCCAGCAGCGGGACTCGGAGCTCCTACGAGCAGTACTTC
CASSGTRSSYEQYF
>TRBJ2-7|TRBV9|-|-
TGTGCCAGCAGCGTAGATGGAGCCCGTTACGAGCAGTACTTC
CASSVDGARYEQYF
>TRBJ2-5|TRBV9|TRBD1|once
TGTGCCAGCAGCGGAGGACAGGGGGGGAGAGAGACCCAGTACTTC
CASSGGQGGRETQYF
>TRBJ2-3|TRBV7-9|TRBD1|-
TGTGCCAGCAGCACTGGACAGGGCTACACAGATACGCAGTATTTT
CASSTGQGYTDTQYF
>TRBJ1-5|TRBV30|-|few
TGTGCCTGGGGCCACAGGAGCAATCAGCCCCAGCATTTT
CAWGHRSNQPQHF
>TRBJ2-5|TRBV10-1|TRBD2|-
TGCGCCAGCGTGGAGGCGGGGGTGGAGACCCAGTACTTC
CASVEAGVETQYF
>TRBJ1-5|TRBV27|TRBD1|-
TGTGCCAGCAGTTTAGGGGGACAGGCCAATCAGCCCCAGCATTTT
CASSLGGQANQPQHF
>TRBJ2-3|TRBV5-4|TRBD2|-
TGTGCCAGCAGCAGCGGAATAGCGGGGGGTTCAACAGATACGCAGTATTTT
CASSSGIAGGSTDTQYF
>TRBJ2-5|TRBV2|TRBD2|-
TGTGCCAGCAAACGAGGTGGTGCTAGCGGGGTGGAGACCCAGTACTTC
CASKRGGASGVETQYF
>TRBJ2-2|TRBV2|TRBD2|-
TGTGCCAGCAGTGAACCTAGCGGGGGACCGAACACCGGGGAGCTGTTTTTT
CASSEPSGGPNTGELFF
>TRBJ2-5|TRBV29-1|TRBD1|-
TGCAGCCCACGGACAGGGAGTGAGACCCAGTACTTC
CSPRTGSETQYF
>TRBJ1-4|TRBV4-3|TRBD1|-
TGCGCCAGCAGCCAAGACCCGACAGGGGGTAGATATAGTGAAAAACTGTTTTTT
CASSQDPTGGRYSEKLFF
>TRBJ1-6|TRBV11-3|TRBD1|-
TGTGCCAGCAGCCTCAGACAGGGTTTGAATTCACCCCTCCACTTT
CASSLRQGLNSPLHF
>TRBJ2-4|TRBV4-1|-|-
TGCGCCAGCAGCCAAGAGGCTAGTTTAGCCAAAAACATTCAGTACTTC
CASSQEASLAKNIQYF
>TRBJ2-5|TRBV5-1|TRBD2|-
TGCGCCAGCAGCTTGATAGCGGGGAACCAAGAGACCCAGTACTTC
CASSLIAGNQETQYF
>TRBJ1-2|TRBV7-2|TRBD1|-
TGTGCCAGCAGCGGACAGGTAGAGGGCTACACCTTC
CASSGQVEGYTF
>TRBJ1-3|TRBV5-6|TRBD1|-
TGTGCCAGCAGCAACCTGAGGGCGACAGGGGCTGGAAACACCATATATTTT
CASSNLRATGAGNTIYF
>TRBJ2-1|TRBV11-3|TRBD2|-
TGTGCCAGCAGCCGTAGTAGCGGGGGGGAGTACAATGAGCAGTTCTTC
CASSRSSGGEYNEQFF
>TRBJ2-3|TRBV19|-|-
TGTGCCAGTAGTACCGCGGGTTTAAGGACAGATACGCAGTATTTT
CASSTAGLRTDTQYF
>TRBJ2-7|TRBV18|TRBD1|-
TGTGCCAGCTCACCCGGGACAGGGCTCTACGAGCAGTACTTC
CASSPGTGLYEQYF
>TRBJ1-1|TRBV12-3/TRBV12-4|-|-
TGTGCCAGCAGCCGACTGGCTTTCTTT
CASSRLAFF
>TRBJ2-5|TRBV30|-|-
TGTGCTGTCTCACAGCAAGAGACCCAGTACTTC
CAVSQQETQYF
>TRBJ1-4|TRBV5-1|TRBD1|-
TGCGCCAGCAGCCCCGCTGGACAGGTCTCGTATGAAAAACTGTTTTTT
CASSPAGQVSYEKLFF
>TRBJ2-2|TRBV6-5|TRBD1|-
TGTGCCACGAAGGGGGCATCGGCCGGGGAGCTGTTTTTT
CATKGASAGELFF
>TRBJ1-4|TRBV6-2/TRBV6-3|TRBD1|-
TGTGCCAGCAGTTACCGAGGGACAGGGGGCGGTAAACTGTTTTTT
CASSYRGTGGGKLFF
>TRBJ2-7|TRBV2|-|-
TGTGCCAGCACTATGGACTTATCCTACGAGCAGTACTTC
CASTMDLSYEQYF
>TRBJ1-5|TRBV20-1|-|once
TGCAGTGCTAGTTCGGGGGGCAATCAGCCCCAGCATTTT
CSASSGGNQPQHF
>TRBJ1-2|TRBV30|-|-
TGTGCCTGGAGTGTAACGGGGGACTATGGCTACACCTTC
CAWSVTGDYGYTF
>TRBJ2-3|TRBV5-1|TRBD2|-
TGCGCCAGCAGCTTGCGGCAGACCGGGACTAGCGGCACTCATTTTAAACCAGATACGCAGTATTTT
CASSLRQTGTSGTHFKPDTQYF
>TRBJ1-2|TRBV2|TRBD1|-
TGTGCCAGCCGGGACAGGGACGTCGCTGGCTACACCTTC
CASRDRDVAGYTF
>TRBJ2-7|TRBV3-1/TRBV3-2|-|-
TGTGCCAGCGGGGCATACGAGCAGTACTTC
CASGAYEQYF
>TRBJ1-2|TRBV28|-|-
TGTGCCAGCAGTTCACCGGGACACCTCTATGGCTACACCTTC
CASSSPGHLYGYTF
>TRBJ1-1|TRBV27|-|-
TGTGCCAGCCAAAAACATACAGGGACGAACACTGAAGCTTTCTTT
CASQKHTGTNTEAFF
>TRBJ2-7|TRBV10-3|-|-
TGTGCCATCGGGGCAGGGCCACGAGGGCAGTACTTC
CAIGAGPRGQYF
>TRBJ2-2|TRBV5-1|-|few
TGCGCCAGCAGCTTGGACGGGAGAGCGAACACCGGGGAGCTGTTTTTT
CASSLDGRANTGELFF
>TRBJ2-1|TRBV5-1|TRBD2|-
TGCGCCAGCAGCTTAGAGCGGGGGTTATACAATGAGCAGTTCTTC
CASSLERGLYNEQFF
>TRBJ1-5|TRBV19|TRBD1|-
TGTGCCAGTAATAAAGGGGGCGGCAATCAGCCCCAGCATTTT
CASNKGGGNQPQHF
>TRBJ1-4|TRBV29-1|TRBD1|-
TGCAGCGTGCGCGGGACAGGGAATGAAAAACTGTTTTTT
CSVRGTGNEKLFF
>TRBJ2-5|TRBV4-1|TRBD2|-
TGCGCCAGCAGCCAGCGAGTGGGACTAGCGGTATCCGAGACCCAGTACTTC
CASSQRVGLAVSETQYF
>TRBJ2-5|TRBV30|-|-
TGTGCCTGGAGTGTACTGCGAACCCAGTACTTC
CAWSVLRTQYF
>TRBJ2-1|TRBV11-3|-|-
TGTGCCAGCAGCTTAGGCCCAGGGGCCACCTACAATGAGCAGTTCTTC
CASSLGPGATYNEQFF
>TRBJ2-2|TRBV2|-|-
TGTGCCAGCAGTGAATTAGGGCCGGGGGCCGGGGAGCTGTTTTTT
CASSELGPGAGELFF